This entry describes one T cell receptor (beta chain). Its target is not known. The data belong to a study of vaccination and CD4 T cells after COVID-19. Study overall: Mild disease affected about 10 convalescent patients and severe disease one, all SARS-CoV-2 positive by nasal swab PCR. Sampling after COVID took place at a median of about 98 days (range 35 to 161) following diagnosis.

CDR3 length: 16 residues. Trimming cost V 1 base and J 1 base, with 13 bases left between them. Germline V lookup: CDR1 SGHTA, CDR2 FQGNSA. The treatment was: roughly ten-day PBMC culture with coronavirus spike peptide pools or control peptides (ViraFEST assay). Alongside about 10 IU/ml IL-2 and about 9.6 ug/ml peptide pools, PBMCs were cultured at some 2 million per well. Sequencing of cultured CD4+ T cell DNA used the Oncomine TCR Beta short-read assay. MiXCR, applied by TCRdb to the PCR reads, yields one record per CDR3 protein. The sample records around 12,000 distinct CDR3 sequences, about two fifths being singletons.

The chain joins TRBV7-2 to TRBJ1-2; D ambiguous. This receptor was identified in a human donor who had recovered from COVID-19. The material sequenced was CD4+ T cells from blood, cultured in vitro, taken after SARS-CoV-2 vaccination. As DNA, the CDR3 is TGTGCCAGCAGCTTAGTGGGTGTTACGGGTAACTATGGCTACACCTTC. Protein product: CASSLVGVTGNYGYTF.